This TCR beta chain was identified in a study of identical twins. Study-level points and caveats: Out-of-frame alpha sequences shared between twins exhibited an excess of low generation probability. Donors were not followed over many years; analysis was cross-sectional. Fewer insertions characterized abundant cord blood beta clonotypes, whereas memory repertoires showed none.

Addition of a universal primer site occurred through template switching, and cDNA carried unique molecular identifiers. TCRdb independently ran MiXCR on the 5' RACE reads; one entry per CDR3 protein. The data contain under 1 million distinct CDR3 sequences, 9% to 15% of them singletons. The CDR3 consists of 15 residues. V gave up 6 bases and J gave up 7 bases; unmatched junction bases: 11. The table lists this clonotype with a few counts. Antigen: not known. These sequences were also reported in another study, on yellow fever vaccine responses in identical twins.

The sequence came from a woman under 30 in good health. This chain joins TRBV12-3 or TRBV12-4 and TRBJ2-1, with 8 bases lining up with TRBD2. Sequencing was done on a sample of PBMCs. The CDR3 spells CASRDSGTQVNEQFF. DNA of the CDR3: TGTGCCAGCAGAGATAGCGGGACCCAAGTTAATGAGCAGTTCTTC.